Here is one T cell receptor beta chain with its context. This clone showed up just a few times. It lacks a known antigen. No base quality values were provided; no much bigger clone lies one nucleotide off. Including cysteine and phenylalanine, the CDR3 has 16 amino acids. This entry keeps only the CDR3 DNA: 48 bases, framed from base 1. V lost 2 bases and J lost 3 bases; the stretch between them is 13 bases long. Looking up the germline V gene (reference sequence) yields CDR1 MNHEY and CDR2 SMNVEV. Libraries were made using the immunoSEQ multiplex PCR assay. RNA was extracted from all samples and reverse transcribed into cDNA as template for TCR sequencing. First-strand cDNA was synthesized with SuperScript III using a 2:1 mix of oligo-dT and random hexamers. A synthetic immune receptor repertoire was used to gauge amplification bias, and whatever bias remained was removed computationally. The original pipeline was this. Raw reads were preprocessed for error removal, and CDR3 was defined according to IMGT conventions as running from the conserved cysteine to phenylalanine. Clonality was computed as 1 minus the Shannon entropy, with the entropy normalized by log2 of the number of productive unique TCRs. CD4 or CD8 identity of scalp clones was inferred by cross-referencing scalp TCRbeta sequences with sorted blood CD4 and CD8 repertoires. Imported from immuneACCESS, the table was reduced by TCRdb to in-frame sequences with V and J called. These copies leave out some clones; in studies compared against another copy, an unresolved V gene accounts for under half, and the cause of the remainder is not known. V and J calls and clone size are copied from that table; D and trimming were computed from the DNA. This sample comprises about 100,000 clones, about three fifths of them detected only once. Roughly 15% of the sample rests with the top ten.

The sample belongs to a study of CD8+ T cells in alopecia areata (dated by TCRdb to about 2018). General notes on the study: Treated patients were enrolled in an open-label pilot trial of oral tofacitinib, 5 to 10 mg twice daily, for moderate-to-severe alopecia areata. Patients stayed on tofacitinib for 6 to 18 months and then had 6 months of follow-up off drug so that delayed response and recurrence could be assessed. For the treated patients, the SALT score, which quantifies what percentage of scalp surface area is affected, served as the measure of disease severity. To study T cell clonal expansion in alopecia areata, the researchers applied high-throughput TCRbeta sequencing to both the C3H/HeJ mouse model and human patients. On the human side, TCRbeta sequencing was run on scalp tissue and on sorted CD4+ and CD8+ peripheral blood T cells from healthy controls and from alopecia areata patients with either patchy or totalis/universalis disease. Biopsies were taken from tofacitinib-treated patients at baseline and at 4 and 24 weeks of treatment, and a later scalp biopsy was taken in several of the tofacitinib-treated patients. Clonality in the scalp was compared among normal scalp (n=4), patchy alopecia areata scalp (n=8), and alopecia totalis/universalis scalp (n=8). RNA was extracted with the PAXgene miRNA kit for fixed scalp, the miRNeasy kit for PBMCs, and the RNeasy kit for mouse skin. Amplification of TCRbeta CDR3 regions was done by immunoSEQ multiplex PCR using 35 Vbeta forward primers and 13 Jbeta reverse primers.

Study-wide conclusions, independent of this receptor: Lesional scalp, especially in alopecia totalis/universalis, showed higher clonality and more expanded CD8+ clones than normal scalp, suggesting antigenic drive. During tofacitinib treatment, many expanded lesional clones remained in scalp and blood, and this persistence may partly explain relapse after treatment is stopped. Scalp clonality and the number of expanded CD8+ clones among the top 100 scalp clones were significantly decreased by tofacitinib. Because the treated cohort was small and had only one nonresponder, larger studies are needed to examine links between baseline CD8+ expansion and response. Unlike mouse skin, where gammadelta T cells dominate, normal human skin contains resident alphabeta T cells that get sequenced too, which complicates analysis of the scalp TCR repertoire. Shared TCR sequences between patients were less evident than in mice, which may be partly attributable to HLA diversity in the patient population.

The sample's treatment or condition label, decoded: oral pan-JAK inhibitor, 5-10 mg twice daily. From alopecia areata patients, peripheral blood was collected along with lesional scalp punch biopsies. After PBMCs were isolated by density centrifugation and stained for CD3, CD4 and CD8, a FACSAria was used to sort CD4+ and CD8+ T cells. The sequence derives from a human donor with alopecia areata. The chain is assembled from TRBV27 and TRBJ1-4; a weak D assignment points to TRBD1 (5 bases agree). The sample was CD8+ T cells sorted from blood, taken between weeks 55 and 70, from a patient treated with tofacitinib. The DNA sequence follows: TGTGCCAGCAGTTTAGCGGGGGTGGTACCTAATGAAAAACTGTTTTTT. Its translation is CASSLAGVVPNEKLFF. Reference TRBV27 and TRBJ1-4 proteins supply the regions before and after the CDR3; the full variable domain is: EAQVTQNPRYLITVTGKKLTVTCSQNMNHEYMSWYRQDPGLGLRQIYYSMNVEVTDKGDVPEGYKVSRKEKRNFPLILESPSPNQTSLYFCASSLAGVVPNEKLFFGSGTQLSVL.